The source of this TCR beta chain is a study of Ad26.COV2.S vaccination and SARS-CoV-2 variants. In the study overall: COV1001, an Ad26.COV2.S trial, supplied this vaccine-arm donor. Dosing was one shot or two shots 56 days apart.

Clones were sequenced by immunoSEQ multiplex PCR, and TCRdb holds only the in-frame ones, with some missing. The sample consists of some 480,000 clones, around nine tenths of them appearing once. Treatment denoted: 15 to 20 received Ad26.COV2.S at low or high dose, single or two shots; 5 received placebo; per-sample allocation not given. Sampling was performed 63 days after the first vaccine or placebo injection. Whoever gave the sample was an adult aged 18-55 years in Boston. Worth noting for this clone: The antigen is unknown.

General study findings and limits: Post-vaccination spike-specific CD8+ and CD4+ T cell responses reportedly had substantial breadth.

CDR1 is LNHDA, CDR2 SQIVND, per germline (reference sequence). CDR3 length equals 18 residues. Trimming cost V 7 bases and J 0 bases, with 19 bases left between them. V gene TRBV19 combines with J gene TRBJ1-6; tentative D call: TRBD1 (6 bases). The material was peripheral blood, obtained in a trial of Ad26.COV2.S vaccine versus placebo. This sequence was found in a person between 18 and 65 years old who received the Ad26.COV2.S COVID-19 vaccine or a placebo. The CDR3 DNA sequence: TGTGCCAGTAAGGTGGGGCAGGGGACCGCCTCCTATAATTCACCCCTCCACTTT. Protein product: CASKVGQGTASYNSPLHF.